The present T cell receptor beta chain was sequenced within a study of T cells after posttransplantation cyclophosphamide. The J segment lost 1 base and the V segment lost 5 bases, leaving 5 bases of the junction unmatched. CDR1 MRHNA and CDR2 SNTAGT come from the germline V gene. This CDR3 is 15 amino acids long. Measured with immunoSEQ multiplex PCR; TCRdb has only the in-frame clones, and not every one. The sample yields roughly 41,000 clones, without any singletons. Study outcomes and limitations: Later post-transplant blood repertoires were often dominated by donor CD8+ memory clones.

On the day of bone marrow donation, the related graft donor provided peripheral blood. This clone was detected ten times or more. As yet, its antigen is unknown. The chain recombines TRBV6-4 with TRBJ2-5; TRBD2 aligns across 9 bases. The TCR comes from a man under 40 in good health and a related stem cell transplant donor. The sequenced sample was PBMCs. Here the CDR3 DNA reads TGTGCCAGCAGTTATCAAGCGGGGGGCCAAGAGACCCAGTACTTC. This sequence encodes CASSYQAGGQETQYF.